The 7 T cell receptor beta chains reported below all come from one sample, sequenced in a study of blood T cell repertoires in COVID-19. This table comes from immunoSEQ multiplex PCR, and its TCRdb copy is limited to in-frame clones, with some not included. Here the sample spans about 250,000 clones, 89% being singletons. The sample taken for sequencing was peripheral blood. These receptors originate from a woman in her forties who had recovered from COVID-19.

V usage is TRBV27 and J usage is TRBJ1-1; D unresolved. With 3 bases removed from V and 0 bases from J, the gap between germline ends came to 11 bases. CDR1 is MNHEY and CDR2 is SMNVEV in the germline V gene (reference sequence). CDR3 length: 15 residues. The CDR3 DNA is TGTGCCAGCAGTTTTTCCCCTGGGCTGAACACTGAAGCTTTCTTT. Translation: CASSFSPGLNTEAFF.

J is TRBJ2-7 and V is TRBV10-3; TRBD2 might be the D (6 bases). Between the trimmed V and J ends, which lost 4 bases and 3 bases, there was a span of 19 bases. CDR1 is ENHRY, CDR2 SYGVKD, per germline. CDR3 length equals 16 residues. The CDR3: CAISGGGAGSLYEQYF. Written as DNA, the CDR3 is TGTGCCATCAGTGGTGGAGGGGCCGGATCGCTCTACGAGCAGTACTTC.

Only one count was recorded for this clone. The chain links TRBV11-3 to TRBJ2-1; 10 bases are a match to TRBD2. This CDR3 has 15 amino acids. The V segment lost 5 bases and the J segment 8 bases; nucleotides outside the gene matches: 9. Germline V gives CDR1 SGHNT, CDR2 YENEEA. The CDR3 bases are TGTGCCAGCAGCCCGAGGACTAGCGGTAACTATGAGCAGTTCTTC. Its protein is CASSPRTSGNYEQFF.

The CDR3 protein is CASSVGPYNSPLHF. CDR3 nucleotides: TGTGCCAGCAGCGTTGGCCCCTATAATTCACCCCTCCACTTT. V is TRBV9 and J is TRBJ1-6; no firm D call. The CDR3 contains 14 residues. Trimming stripped 2 bases from V and 2 bases from J, with 5 bases between. Germline assignment: CDR1 SGDLS and CDR2 YYNGEE.

CDR3 in DNA: TGTGCCAGCAGGAGTGGCAGGGATAATTCACCCCTCCACTTT. Amino acids: CASRSGRDNSPLHF. The chain couples TRBV25-1 to TRBJ1-6, with D maybe TRBD1 (5 bases). Germline lookup yields CDR1 MGHDK and CDR2 SYGVNS. Between the trimmed V and J ends, which lost 6 bases and 5 bases, there was a span of 11 bases. The CDR3 spans 14 residues.

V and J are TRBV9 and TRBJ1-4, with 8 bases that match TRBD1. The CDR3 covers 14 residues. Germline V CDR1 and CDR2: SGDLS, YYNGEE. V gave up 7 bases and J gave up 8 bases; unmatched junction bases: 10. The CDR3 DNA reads TGTGCCAGCGCCACAGGGGGGGGAAAAGAAAAACTGTTTTTT. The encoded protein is CASATGGGKEKLFF. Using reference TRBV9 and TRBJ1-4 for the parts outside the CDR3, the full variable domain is DSGVTQTPKHLITATGQRVTLRCSPRSGDLSVYWYQQSLDQGLQFLIQYYNGEERAKGNILERFSAQQFPDLHSELNLSSLELGDSALYFCASATGGGKEKLFFGSGTQLSVL.

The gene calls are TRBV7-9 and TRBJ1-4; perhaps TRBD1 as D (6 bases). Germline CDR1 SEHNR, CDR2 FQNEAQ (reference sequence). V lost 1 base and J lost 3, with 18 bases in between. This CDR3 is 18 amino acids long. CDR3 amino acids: CASSLVGGNRAPNEKLFF. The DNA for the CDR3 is TGTGCCAGCAGCTTAGTGGGGGGGAACAGGGCACCTAATGAAAAACTGTTTTTT.